The sequence of this T cell receptor beta chain was determined in a study of shared clonotypes between healthy human individuals. Study-wide background: Per donor, CD8 memory used one plate, CD8 naive used two, CD4 memory used three and CD4 naive used three. Broader study findings: Memory subsets had estimated richness that was generally smaller than that of naive subsets.

The germline gives CDR1 KGHSH, CDR2 LQKENI. This CDR3 region has 17 residues. The trim removed 3 bases at V and 1 base at J, leaving 8 bases unmatched. With respect to this clone: Its antigen remains unidentified.

Data came from immunoSEQ multiplex PCR; TCRdb stores just in-frame clones and leaves some out. The sample has about 2,500,000 clones; around 94% are singletons. The chain combines TRBV18 with TRBJ1-5, with 8 bases aligning to TRBD1. The TCR was taken from a man younger than 35 in good health. The sequenced sample was naive CD4+ T cells sorted from blood. Noted subset: CD45RA+ positively selected. The CDR3 DNA sequence: TGTGCCAGCTCACCCTCCGGGACAGGTCTGAGCAATCAGCCCCAGCATTTT. Protein sequence: CASSPSGTGLSNQPQHF.